This entry lists 5 T cell receptor beta chains sequenced from one sample in a study of response to subunit inactivated influenza vaccine. TCRdb used MiXCR to reprocess the RT-PCR reads, holding one entry per CDR3 protein. The table includes some 180,000 distinct CDR3 sequences, around 9% detected once. The sample here was non-naive T cells sorted from PBMCs, taken on the day of vaccination. All receptors come from a man in his fifties or sixties who received an inactivated influenza vaccine.

This clonotype was detected many times. The chain couples TRBV20-1 to TRBJ2-5; a weak D match, TRBD2 (5 bases). Trimming left V 3 bases short and J 6 bases short, with 11 bases between. The V gene's germline CDR1 is DFQATT and CDR2 SNEGSKA (reference sequence). The CDR3 is made up of 12 amino acids. For the CDR3, the DNA is TGCAGTGCTAGGTGGGCTAGCAAGACCCAGTACTTC. This sequence encodes CSARWASKTQYF.

This clonotype was detected ten times or more. The rearrangement uses TRBV7-6 and TRBJ2-3; D gene unclear. Trimming removed 2 bases from V and 4 bases from J, with 10 bases in between. The CDR3 runs 14 residues. Germline V gene sequence: CDR1 SGHVS, CDR2 FNYEAQ. The CDR3 DNA sequence: TGTGCCAGCAGCTTAAACGGCCCTCCAGATACGCAGTATTTT. Its translation: CASSLNGPPDTQYF.

The chain carries TRBV2 and TRBJ2-5; the match to TRBD2 covers 12 bases. Trimming removed 4 bases from V and 5 bases from J; junction bases left unmatched: 11. The CDR3 loop spans 17 amino acids. From germline, CDR1 is SNHLY and CDR2 FYNNEI. The CDR3 nucleotides are TGTGCCAGCAGTGTATCGACTAGCGGGGGCCGCGAGGAGACCCAGTACTTC. Its translation: CASSVSTSGGREETQYF.

A few counts support this clonotype. The J gene is TRBJ1-5, the V gene TRBV27; no firm D call. This CDR3 region has 13 residues. Germline CDR1 MNHEY, CDR2 SMNVEV (reference sequence). V was trimmed by 8 bases and J by 3 bases, leaving 11 bases between them. The CDR3 loop reads CASGYRYNQPQHF. The CDR3 nucleotides are TGTGCCAGCGGATATAGGTACAATCAGCCCCAGCATTTT.

V gene TRBV2 combines with J gene TRBJ2-1, with a weak D call TRBD2 (6 bases). CDR1 is SNHLY, CDR2 FYNNEI, per germline. Trimming left V 7 bases short and J 7 bases short, with 14 bases between. The CDR3 has 13 residues. CDR3 protein: CASNLETRNEQFF. For the CDR3, the DNA is TGTGCCAGCAATCTCGAGACTAGAAATGAGCAGTTCTTC.